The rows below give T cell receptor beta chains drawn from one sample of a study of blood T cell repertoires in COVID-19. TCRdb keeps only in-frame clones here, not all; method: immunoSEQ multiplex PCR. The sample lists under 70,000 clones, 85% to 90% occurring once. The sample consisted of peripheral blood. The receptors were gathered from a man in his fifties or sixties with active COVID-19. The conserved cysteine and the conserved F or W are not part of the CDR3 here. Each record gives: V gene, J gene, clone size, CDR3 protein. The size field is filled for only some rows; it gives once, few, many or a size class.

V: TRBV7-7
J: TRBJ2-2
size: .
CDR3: ASSLIGTGNTGELF

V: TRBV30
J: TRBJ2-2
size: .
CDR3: AWSEPGELF

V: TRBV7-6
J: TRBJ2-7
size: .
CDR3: ASSSSFGTGVSEQY

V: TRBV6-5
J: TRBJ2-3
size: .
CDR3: ASKTTAVGTDTQY

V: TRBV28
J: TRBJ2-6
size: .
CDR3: ASRLTTGAAANVLT

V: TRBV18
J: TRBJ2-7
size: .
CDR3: ASSPLVTLDEQY

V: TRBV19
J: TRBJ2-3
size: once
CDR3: ASSLGLAETDTQY

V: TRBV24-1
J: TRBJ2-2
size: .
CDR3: ATTTLTSGGRIALLLELF

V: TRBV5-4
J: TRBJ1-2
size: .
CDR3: ASSLAGGGGYT

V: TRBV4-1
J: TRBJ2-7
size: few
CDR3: ASSQGTRYEQY

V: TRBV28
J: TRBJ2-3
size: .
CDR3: ASSPGEDTQY

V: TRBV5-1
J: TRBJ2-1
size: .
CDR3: ASTPNAATYNEQF

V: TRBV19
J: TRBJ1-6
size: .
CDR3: ASSIATGGNSPLH

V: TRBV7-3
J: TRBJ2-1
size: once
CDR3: ASSLAIIGGRNEQF

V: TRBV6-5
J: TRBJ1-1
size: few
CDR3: ASTLGTGGAAAF

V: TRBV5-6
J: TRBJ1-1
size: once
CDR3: ASSQGATEAF

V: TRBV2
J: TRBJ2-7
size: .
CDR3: ASTEGQGSFYEQY

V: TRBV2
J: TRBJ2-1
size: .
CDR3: ASTQDREGINEQF

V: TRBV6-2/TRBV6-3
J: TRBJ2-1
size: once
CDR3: ASSLGDRFYNEQF

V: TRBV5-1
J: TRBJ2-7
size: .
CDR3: ASSTTGSYEQY

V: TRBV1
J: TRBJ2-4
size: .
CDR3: TTPLEKAKNIQY

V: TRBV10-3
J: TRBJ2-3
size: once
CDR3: AISDLTSTSTDTQY

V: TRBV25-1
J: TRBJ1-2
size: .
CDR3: ASLGGLQGFYGYT

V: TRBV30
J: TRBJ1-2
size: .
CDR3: AWSASGGLYGYT

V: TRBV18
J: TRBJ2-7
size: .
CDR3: ASSPPGQGAHEQY

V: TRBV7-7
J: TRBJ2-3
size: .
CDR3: ASSLDSRGPGTDTQY

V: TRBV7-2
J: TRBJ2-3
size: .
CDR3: ASRPGTGANLGDTQY

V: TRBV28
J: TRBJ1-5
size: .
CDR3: ASRTQGGSNQPQH

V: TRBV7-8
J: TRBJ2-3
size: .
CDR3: ASSSGRGDTQY

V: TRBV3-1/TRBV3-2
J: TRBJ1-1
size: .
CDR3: ASSPETGGWTEAF

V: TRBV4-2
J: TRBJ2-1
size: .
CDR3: ASSQDPSGRSSNEQF